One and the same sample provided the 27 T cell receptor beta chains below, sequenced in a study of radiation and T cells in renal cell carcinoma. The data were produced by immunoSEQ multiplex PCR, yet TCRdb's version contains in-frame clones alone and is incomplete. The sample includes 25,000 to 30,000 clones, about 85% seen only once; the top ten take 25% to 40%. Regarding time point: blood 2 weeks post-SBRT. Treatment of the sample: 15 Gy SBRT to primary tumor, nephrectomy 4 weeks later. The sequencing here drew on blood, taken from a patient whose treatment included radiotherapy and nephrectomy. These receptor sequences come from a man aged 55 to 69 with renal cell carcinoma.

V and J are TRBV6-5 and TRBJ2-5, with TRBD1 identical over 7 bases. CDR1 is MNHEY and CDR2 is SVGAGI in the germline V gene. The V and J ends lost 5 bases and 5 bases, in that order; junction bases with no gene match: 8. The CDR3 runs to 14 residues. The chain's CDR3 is CASSTDRFVETQYF. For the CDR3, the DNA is TGTGCCAGCAGTACGGACAGGTTCGTCGAGACCCAGTACTTC.

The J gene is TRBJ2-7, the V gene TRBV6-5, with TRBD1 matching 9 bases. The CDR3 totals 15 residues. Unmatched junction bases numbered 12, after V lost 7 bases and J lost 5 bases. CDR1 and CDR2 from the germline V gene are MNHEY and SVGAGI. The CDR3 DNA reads TGTGCCAGCACTCGCCGGGACAGGGAAGTTAACGAGCAGTACTTC. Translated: CASTRRDREVNEQYF.

This CDR3 reads CASSIGGVYYGYTF. In DNA, the CDR3 is TGTGCCAGTAGTATCGGGGGGGTCTACTATGGCTACACCTTC. The rearrangement links TRBV19 to TRBJ1-2; D might be TRBD1 (5 bases). The CDR3 loop spans 14 amino acids. Trimming pared 3 bases from V and 3 bases from J, leaving 11 bases between. Germline CDR1 LNHDA, CDR2 SQIVND (reference sequence).

The CDR3 DNA reads as TGCGCCAGCAGCTTGGGGCCTCAAGAAGAGACCCAGTACTTC. Translation: CASSLGPQEETQYF. V usage is TRBV5-1 and J usage is TRBJ2-5, with no clear D. The germline V and J ends were trimmed by 0 bases and 3 bases, with 9 bases remaining between them. The CDR3 spans 14 residues. CDR1 and CDR2 (germline): SGHRS, YFSETQ.

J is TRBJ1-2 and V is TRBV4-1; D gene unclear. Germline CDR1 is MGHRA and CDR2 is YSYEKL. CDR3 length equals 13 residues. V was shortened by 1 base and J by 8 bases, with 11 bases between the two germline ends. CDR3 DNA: TGCGCCAGCAGCCAAGTAACCAGCGTAGGCTACACCTTC. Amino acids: CASSQVTSVGYTF.

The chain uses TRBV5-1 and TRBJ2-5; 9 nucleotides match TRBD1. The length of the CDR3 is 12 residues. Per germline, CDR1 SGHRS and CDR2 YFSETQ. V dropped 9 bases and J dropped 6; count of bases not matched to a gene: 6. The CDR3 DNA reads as TGCGCCACCCGGGACAGGGAGCAGACCCAGTACTTC. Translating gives CATRDREQTQYF.

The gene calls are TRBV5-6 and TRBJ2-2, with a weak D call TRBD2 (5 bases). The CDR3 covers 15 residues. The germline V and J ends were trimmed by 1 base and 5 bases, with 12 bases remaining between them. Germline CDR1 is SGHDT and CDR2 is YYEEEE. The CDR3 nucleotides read TGTGCCAGCAGCTTGATCCTAGCACTGACCGGGGAGCTGTTTTTT. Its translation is CASSLILALTGELFF.

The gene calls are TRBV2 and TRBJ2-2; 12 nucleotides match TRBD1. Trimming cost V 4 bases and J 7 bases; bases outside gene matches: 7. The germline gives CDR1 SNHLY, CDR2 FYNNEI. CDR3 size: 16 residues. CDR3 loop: CASSGGGQGAFGELFF. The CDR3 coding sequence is TGTGCCAGCAGTGGCGGGGGACAGGGGGCTTTCGGGGAGCTGTTTTTT.

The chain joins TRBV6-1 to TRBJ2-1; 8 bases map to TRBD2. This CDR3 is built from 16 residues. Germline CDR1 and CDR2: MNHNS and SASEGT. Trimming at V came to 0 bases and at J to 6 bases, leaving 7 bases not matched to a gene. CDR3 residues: CASSEARRLAFNEQFF. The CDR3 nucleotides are TGTGCCAGCAGTGAAGCGAGGAGACTAGCGTTCAATGAGCAGTTCTTC.

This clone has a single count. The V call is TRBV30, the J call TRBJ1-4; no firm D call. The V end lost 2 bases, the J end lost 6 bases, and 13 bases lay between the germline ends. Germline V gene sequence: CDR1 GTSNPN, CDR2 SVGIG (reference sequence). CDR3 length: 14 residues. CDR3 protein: CAWSRGGNYEKLFF. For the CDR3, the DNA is TGTGCCTGGAGTCGGGGAGGTAACTATGAAAAACTGTTTTTT.

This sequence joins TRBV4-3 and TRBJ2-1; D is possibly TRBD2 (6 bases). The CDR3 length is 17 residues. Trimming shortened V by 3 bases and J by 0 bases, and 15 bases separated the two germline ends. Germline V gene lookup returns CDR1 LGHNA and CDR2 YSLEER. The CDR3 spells CASSQGGLAVSYNEQFF. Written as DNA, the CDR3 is TGCGCCAGCAGCCAGGGGGGATTGGCAGTCTCCTACAATGAGCAGTTCTTC.

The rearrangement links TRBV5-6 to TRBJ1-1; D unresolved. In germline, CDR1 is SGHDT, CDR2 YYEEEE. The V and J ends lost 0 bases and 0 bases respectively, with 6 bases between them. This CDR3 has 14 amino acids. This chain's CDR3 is CASSLGGVNTEAFF. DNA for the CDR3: TGTGCCAGCAGCTTGGGTGGAGTGAACACTGAAGCTTTCTTT.

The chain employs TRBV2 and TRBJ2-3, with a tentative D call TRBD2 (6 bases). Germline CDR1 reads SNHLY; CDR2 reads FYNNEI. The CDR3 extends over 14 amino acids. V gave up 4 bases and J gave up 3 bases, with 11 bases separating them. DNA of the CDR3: TGTGCCAGCAGTGCTAGCGTGTCTACAGATACGCAGTATTTT. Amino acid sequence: CASSASVSTDTQYF.

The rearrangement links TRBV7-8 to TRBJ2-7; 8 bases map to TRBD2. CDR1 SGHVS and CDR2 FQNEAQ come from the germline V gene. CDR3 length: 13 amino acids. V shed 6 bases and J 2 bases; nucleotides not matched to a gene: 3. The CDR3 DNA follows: TGTGCCAGCAGAGCGGGGGAGACCTACGAGCAGTACTTC. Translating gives CASRAGETYEQYF.

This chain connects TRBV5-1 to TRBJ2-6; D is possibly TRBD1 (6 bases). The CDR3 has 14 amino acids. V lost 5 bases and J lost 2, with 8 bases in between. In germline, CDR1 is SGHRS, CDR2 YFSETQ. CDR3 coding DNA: TGCGCCAGCAGGCAGGGGACTGGGGCCAACGTCCTGACTTTC. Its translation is CASRQGTGANVLTF.

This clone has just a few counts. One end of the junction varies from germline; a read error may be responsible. In DNA, the CDR3 is TGTGCCAGCACCTTGGACAGGGGGATTCGGAATGAAAAACTGTTTTTT. Translation gives CASTLDRGIRNEKLFF. The chain is built from TRBV5-6 and TRBJ1-4; 10 bases are a match to TRBD1. CDR1 is SGHDT and CDR2 is YYEEEE in the germline V gene. The length of the CDR3 is 16 residues.

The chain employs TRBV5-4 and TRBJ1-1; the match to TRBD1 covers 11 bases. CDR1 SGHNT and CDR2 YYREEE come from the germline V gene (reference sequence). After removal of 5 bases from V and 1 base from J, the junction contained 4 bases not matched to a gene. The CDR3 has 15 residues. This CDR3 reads CASRDRGRANTEAFF. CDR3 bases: TGTGCCAGCAGGGACAGGGGGCGGGCGAACACTGAAGCTTTCTTT.

The CDR3 DNA reads TGTGCCAGCAGCGCTGGGCTGGGCTACACCTTC. This translates into CASSAGLGYTF. The chain links TRBV9 to TRBJ1-2, with D uncertain. The CDR3 extends over 11 amino acids. The germline gives CDR1 SGDLS, CDR2 YYNGEE. The V gene lost 3 bases and the J gene lost 8 bases, with 8 bases spanning the gap.

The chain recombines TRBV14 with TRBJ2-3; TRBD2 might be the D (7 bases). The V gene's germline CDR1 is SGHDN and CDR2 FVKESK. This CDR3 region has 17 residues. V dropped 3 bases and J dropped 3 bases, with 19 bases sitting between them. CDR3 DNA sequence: TGTGCCAGCAGCCAGTTCGCAGGGAGGGGGAAGACAGATACGCAGTATTTT. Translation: CASSQFAGRGKTDTQYF.

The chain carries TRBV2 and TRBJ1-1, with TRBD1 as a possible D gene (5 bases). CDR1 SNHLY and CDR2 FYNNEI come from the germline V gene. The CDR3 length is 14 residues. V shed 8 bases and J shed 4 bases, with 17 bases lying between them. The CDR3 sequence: CASRMAGPVTEAFF. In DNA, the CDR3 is TGTGCCAGCCGAATGGCGGGGCCGGTCACTGAAGCTTTCTTT.

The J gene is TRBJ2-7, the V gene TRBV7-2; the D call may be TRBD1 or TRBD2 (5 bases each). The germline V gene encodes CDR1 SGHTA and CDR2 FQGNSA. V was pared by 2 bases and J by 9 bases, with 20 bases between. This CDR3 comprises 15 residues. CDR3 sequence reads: CASSLWGKSDYGQYF. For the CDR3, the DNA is TGTGCCAGCAGCTTATGGGGGAAAAGTGACTATGGGCAGTACTTC.

CDR3 sequence reads: CASSLARREVSEAFF. The CDR3 bases are TGTGCCAGCAGCTTGGCACGGAGGGAAGTCTCTGAAGCTTTCTTT. The V and J genes are TRBV5-6 and TRBJ1-1; D gene unclear. There are 15 residues in the CDR3. V shed 0 bases and J shed 6 bases, with 15 bases lying between them. Looked up from germline, CDR1 is SGHDT and CDR2 is YYEEEE.

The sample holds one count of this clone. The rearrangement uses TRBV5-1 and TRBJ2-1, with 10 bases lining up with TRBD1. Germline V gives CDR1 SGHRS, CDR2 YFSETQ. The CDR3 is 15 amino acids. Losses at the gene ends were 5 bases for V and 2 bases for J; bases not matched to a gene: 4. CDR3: CASSFGTGAYNEQFF. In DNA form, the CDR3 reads TGCGCCAGCAGTTTCGGGACAGGGGCCTACAATGAGCAGTTCTTC.

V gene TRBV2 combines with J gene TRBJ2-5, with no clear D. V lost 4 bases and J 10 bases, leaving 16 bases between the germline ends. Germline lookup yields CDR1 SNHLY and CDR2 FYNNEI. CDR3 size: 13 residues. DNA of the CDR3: TGTGCCAGCAGTGCCAGTGGGGTGGGTGACCAGTACTTC. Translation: CASSASGVGDQYF.

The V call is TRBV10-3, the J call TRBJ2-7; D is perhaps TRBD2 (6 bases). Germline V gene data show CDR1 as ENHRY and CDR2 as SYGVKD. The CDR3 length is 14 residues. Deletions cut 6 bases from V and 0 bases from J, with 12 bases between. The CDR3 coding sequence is TGTGCCATCAGCCCGGGACTTCTCTCCTACGAGCAGTACTTC. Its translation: CAISPGLLSYEQYF.

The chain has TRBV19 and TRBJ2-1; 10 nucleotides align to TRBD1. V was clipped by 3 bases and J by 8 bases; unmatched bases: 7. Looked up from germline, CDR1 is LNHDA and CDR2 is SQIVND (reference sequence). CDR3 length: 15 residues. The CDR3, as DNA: TGTGCCAGTAGTATTGGGGACAGGGGAGGGGATGAGCAGTTCTTC. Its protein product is CASSIGDRGGDEQFF.

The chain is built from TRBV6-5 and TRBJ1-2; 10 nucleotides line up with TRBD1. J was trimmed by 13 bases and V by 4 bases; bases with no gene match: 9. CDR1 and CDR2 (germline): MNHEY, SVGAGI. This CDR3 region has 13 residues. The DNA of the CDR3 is TGTGCCAGCAGTTTTCCCGGGACAGGGGCCTTCACCTTC. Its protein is CASSFPGTGAFTF.